The T cell receptor (beta chain) described here comes from a study of human CD4 T cells and Enterobacteriaceae. Study outcomes and limitations: Broadly cross-reactive clonotypes: about 55% of the 19 ranked in the top 5%.

This CDR3 region has 13 residues. The ends were cut back, 2 bases at V and 5 bases at J, with 10 bases in the middle. Germline values: CDR1 MGHDK, CDR2 SYGVNS. The memory gate held CD4+ cells that were not CD45RA+CCR7+CD95- naive cells, over 98% pure. Sorted cells lacked CD8+, CD14+, CD16+, CD56+, CD19+ and CD25-bright cells. About this clone itself: Its matching antigen is unknown.

Ex vivo total memory CD4+ samples were deeply sequenced, detecting one cell in 200,000. Profiling relied on immunoSEQ multiplex PCR, and the TCRdb table lists in-frame clones only, not all of them. This sample carries about 29,000 clones, 65% to 85% of them seen once, and the ten largest clones take roughly 0.88%. The sample was memory CD4+ T cells from blood. This chain joins TRBV25-1 and TRBJ2-7; no clear D. The TCR comes from a human donor in good health. The CDR3 loop reads CASSEARSHEQYF. The CDR3 coding sequence is TGTGCCAGCAGTGAAGCCCGGAGCCACGAGCAGTACTTC.